This T cell receptor (beta chain) came from a study of molecular identifiers for immune sequencing clone quantification. This clonotype was counted many times. The target antigen is unknown. Naive CD8 T cells underwent sorting with the CD8+CD4-CCR7+CD45RA+ definition. The study, taken as a whole, reports: Clones of above 20 RNA copies carried over 98% of effector molecules; in naive cells they carried under 1%. Reports indicate spiked Jurkat TCR RNA from one cell could be found among about 1.1 million naive cells.

Methods described previously, with TCR primers listed, were used for bulk TCR libraries. TCRdb redid the calling of the PCR reads with MiXCR, one entry per CDR3 protein. The profile shows fewer than 70,000 distinct CDR3 sequences, roughly 18% of them singletons. The sample taken for sequencing was naive CD8+ T cells from blood, with Jurkat cell RNA spiked in. Subset meaning: FACS-sorted CD8+CD4-CCR7+CD45RA+ naive T cells. This sequence originates from a human donor in good health. Some libraries in this study had Jurkat cell RNA spiked in.

The DNA of the CDR3 is TGTGCCAGCAGCCAGTGGGACAATGAGCAGTTCTTC. As protein: CASSQWDNEQFF. The chain combines TRBV4-2 with TRBJ2-1; unclear D gene. Germline values: CDR1 LGHNA, CDR2 YNFKEQ. The CDR3 loop spans 12 amino acids. V gave up 3 bases and J gave up 5 bases, with 5 bases separating them.